This entry features one T cell receptor beta chain sequence. The target of this receptor is not known. The record has no base qualities; no much larger clone is one base away. The germline V and J ends show losses of 5 bases and 12 bases respectively, and no gene match explains 4 bases of the junction. From the cysteine through the phenylalanine, the CDR3 covers 11 amino acids. Only CDR3 DNA remains: 33 bases, in frame from the first base. The germline V gene sets CDR1 to MGHRA and CDR2 to YSYEKL. For deep sequencing of PBMC libraries, mostly 450 to 600 ng of input genomic DNA was used, and six replicates were run per sample. TCRbeta libraries were prepared with the immunoSEQ hsTCRbeta kit according to the manufacturer's instructions. An Illumina NovaSeq 6000 S4 flow cell was used to sequence the final libraries, which had first been combined to 3 nM. Per the authors' processing: The immunoSEQ Analyzer was used for raw data preprocessing and quality control. The analysis was limited to productive rearrangements, and each clonotype was defined by a unique CDR3 amino acid sequence. Repertoire clonality was estimated as the Gini-Simpson index, which was calculated using the R package tcR. Gini indices were compared with Student's t test, and associations with tumor size change were assessed by Pearson correlation. The table comes from immuneACCESS by way of TCRdb, which keeps in-frame sequences with V and J called. Part of the clones is missing from these tables; in studies checked, under half for an unresolved V gene and the rest for unknown reasons. The DNA was the basis for D and trimming; V, J and clone size are from that table. Recorded for this sample are about 68,000 clones; approximately 81% of them occurred a single time. Less than 4% of the sample lies in the top ten.

This sample was taken from a study of neoadjuvant anti-PD-1 for oral cavity cancer (dated by TCRdb to about 2021). Describing the broader study: Before curative-intent surgical resection, most patients were given three to four biweekly doses of nivolumab at 3 mg/kg. Patients who did not progress were given a fourth nivolumab dose at about day 43 and had definitive surgical resection on days 50-56. Under RECIST 1.1, patients with complete response, partial response or stable disease were classed as responders, and patients with progression were classed as non-responders. An approximately 31% response rate was observed in the parent correlative cohort, in which about 12 patients were included. Beyond this particular receptor, the publication reports: Higher pretreatment blood Treg/Th17 ratios correlated with higher pretreatment blood TCRbeta clonality and lower post-treatment tumor TCRbeta clonality. After neoadjuvant nivolumab, non-responders showed significantly higher T cell clonality (Gini index) in PBMCs than responders did. Only a few patients per response group were included in the TCR analyses, and the authors called for validation in larger cohorts.

Reading the label with the study, this specimen's time point is: after neoadjuvant nivolumab, at surgical resection. Patients were newly diagnosed with stage II-IVA oral cavity squamous cell carcinoma and had received no prior systemic or radiation treatment. The cohort was made up of patients with locally advanced, HPV-negative oral cavity squamous cell carcinoma. Peripheral blood mononuclear cells were analyzed directly and were not maintained or expanded in culture. The samples were obtained from a longitudinal correlative study of a single-arm phase II trial testing neoadjuvant nivolumab in oral cavity squamous cell carcinoma. Genomic DNA-based TCRbeta sequencing was performed on subject-matched pre- and post-treatment PBMCs and tumors from three responders and three non-responders. Peripheral blood mononuclear cells were drawn once before nivolumab treatment and a second time after treatment, when surgery took place. Genomic DNA was isolated from PBMCs using the Maxwell RSC DNA from Cells kit.

The TCR comes from a person between 40 and 85 years old with oral cavity squamous cell carcinoma. The sequence links TRBV4-1 to TRBJ2-1; TRBD2 fits 7 bases in the junction. The starting material was PBMCs, obtained after nivolumab (anti-PD-1) treatment. This receptor carries the CDR3 CASSSGGGQFF. The sequenced DNA is TGCGCCAGCAGCTCGGGGGGAGGGCAGTTCTTC.